Listed below are T cell receptor beta chains from one sample, sequenced in a study of blood T cells in healthy people across ages. TCRdb redid the calling of the 5' RACE reads with MiXCR, one entry per CDR3 protein. The table lists fewer than 1 million distinct CDR3 sequences, approximately 44% of them singletons. Specimen: blood. These receptors all come from a man aged 55 to 70 in good health. Both conserved end residues are part of each CDR3. Fields, in order: CDR3 DNA, CDR3 protein, V gene, clone size, CDR3 length, D gene, J gene. The D gene is left open where the match is weak. The size of a clone is reported for some rows only, either as once, few or many, or as a class for expanded clones.

CDR3 DNA: TGCGCTAGCAGCACCGATAATGAGGGGAGTCTCCACTTT; CDR3 protein: CASSTDNEGSLHF; V gene: TRBV5-1; clone size: .; CDR3 length: 13; D gene: .; J gene: TRBJ1-6
CDR3 DNA: TGTGCCAGCACCCCCTGGACAGGGAACTACGAGCAGTACTTC; CDR3 protein: CASTPWTGNYEQYF; V gene: TRBV7-2; clone size: few; CDR3 length: 14; D gene: TRBD1; J gene: TRBJ2-7
CDR3 DNA: TGCGCCAGCAGTGAGGGTGGCGGGGAGAGCTCCTGCAATGAGCAGTTCTTC; CDR3 protein: CASSEGGGESSCNEQFF; V gene: TRBV10-2; clone size: .; CDR3 length: 17; D gene: .; J gene: TRBJ2-1
CDR3 DNA: TGCACCCCCCCGGAGACCCAGTACTTC; CDR3 protein: CTPPETQYF; V gene: TRBV20-1; clone size: .; CDR3 length: 9; D gene: .; J gene: TRBJ2-5
CDR3 DNA: TGTGCCAGCAGCCTCGGGACTAGCGGGGGGAAGGGTGTTGGTACGCAGTATTTT; CDR3 protein: CASSLGTSGGKGVGTQYF; V gene: TRBV7-2; clone size: .; CDR3 length: 18; D gene: TRBD2; J gene: TRBJ2-3
CDR3 DNA: TGTGCCAGCAGTGGAGGGCGGGGCTCCTGCAATGAGCAGTTCTTC; CDR3 protein: CASSGGRGSCNEQFF; V gene: TRBV28; clone size: .; CDR3 length: 15; D gene: .; J gene: TRBJ2-1
CDR3 DNA: TGCAGTACTAGATCCGGCGTGCACGAGACCCAGTACTTC; CDR3 protein: CSTRSGVHETQYF; V gene: TRBV20-1; clone size: .; CDR3 length: 13; D gene: .; J gene: TRBJ2-5
CDR3 DNA: TGTGCCTCTAGCTCCCAGGGCTTAAACACTGAAGCTTTCTTT; CDR3 protein: CASSSQGLNTEAFF; V gene: TRBV7-9; clone size: .; CDR3 length: 14; D gene: .; J gene: TRBJ1-1
CDR3 DNA: TGTGTCAGCAGGGATGGACTTCCCCGAGGCCAGGGGTGGTACGAGCAGTACTTC; CDR3 protein: CVSRDGLPRGQGWYEQYF; V gene: TRBV12-3/TRBV12-4; clone size: .; CDR3 length: 18; D gene: .; J gene: TRBJ2-7
CDR3 DNA: TGTGCCAGCAGCTTAGCGCGAACGTGGGGGCAAAACATTCAGTACTTC; CDR3 protein: CASSLARTWGQNIQYF; V gene: TRBV7-2; clone size: .; CDR3 length: 16; D gene: .; J gene: TRBJ2-4
CDR3 DNA: TGCAGTGCTAGAGGGTTCGGTAGCTCCTACAATGAGCAGTTCTTC; CDR3 protein: CSARGFGSSYNEQFF; V gene: TRBV20-1; clone size: few; CDR3 length: 15; D gene: .; J gene: TRBJ2-1